The present TCR beta chain was sequenced within a study of T cells in localized non-small cell lung cancer. The study's findings and limits: Adjacent lung held a median 57 of the top 100 tumor clones. It was uninvolved adjacent lung that showed the highest T cell clonality, exceeding tumor.

As concerns this clone: Its target is unknown.

The V gene lost 2 bases and the J gene lost 11 bases, with 15 bases spanning the gap. Germline V CDR1 and CDR2: ENHRY, SYGVKD. There are 13 residues in the CDR3. Method: immunoSEQ multiplex PCR; TCRdb's copy keeps in-frame clones and lacks some. The repertoire holds under 35,000 clones, with around 93% as singletons. The rearrangement joins TRBV10-3 to TRBJ1-1; D is unresolved. This TCR came from a female donor older than 55 with stage II lung adenocarcinoma. This material consisted of peripheral blood mononuclear cells, taken before any cancer treatment. CDR3 sequence reads: CAISEAEVSWAFF. CDR3 bases: TGTGCCATCAGTGAGGCTGAAGTTTCTTGGGCTTTCTTT.